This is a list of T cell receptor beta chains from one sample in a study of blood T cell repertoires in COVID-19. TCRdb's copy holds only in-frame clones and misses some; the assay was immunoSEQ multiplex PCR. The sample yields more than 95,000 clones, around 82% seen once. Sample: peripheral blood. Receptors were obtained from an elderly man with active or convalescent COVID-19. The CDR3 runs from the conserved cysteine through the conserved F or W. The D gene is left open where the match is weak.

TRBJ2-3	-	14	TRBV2	CASSPLGGGDTQYF
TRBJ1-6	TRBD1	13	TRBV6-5	CASSRDRDSPLHF
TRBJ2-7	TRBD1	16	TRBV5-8	CASSLGVGGVIYEQYF
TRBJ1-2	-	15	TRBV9	CASSVGLGPQGGYTF
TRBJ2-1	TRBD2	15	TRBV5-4	CASSSRAGGHDEQFF
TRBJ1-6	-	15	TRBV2	CASSGLRANNSPLHF
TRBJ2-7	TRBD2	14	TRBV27	CASSSGGHIYEQYF
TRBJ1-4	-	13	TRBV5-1	CASTHGEGEKLFF
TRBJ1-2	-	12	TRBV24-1	CATSDTYYGYTF
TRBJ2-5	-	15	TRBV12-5	CASGTTGGPGETQYF
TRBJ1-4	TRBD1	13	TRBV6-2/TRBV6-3	CASSQGQGKKLFF
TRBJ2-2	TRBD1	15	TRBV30	CAWSPLGTGPGELFF
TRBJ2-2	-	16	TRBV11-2	CASSLSPGANTGELFF
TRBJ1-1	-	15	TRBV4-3	CASSQDGWGNTEAFF
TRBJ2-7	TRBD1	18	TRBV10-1	CASNKNPGQGRSPHEQYF
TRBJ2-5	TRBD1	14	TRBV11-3	CASSWGQGQETQYF
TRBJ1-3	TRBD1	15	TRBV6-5	CASSYSPGGGNTIYF
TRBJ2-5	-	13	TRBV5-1	CASSLQGMETQYF
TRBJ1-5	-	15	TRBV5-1	CASSTSPGSNQPQHF
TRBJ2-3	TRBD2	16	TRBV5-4	CASSLRLAGGPDTQYF
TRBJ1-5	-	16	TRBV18	CASSAIGQSSNQPQHF
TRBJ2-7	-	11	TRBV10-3	CAISGTDEQYF
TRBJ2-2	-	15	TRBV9	CASSVLGGQSGELFF
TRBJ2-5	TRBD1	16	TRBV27	CASSGVDRGNSVTQYF
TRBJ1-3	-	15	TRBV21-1	CASSKATGAGNTIYF
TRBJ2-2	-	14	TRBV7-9	CASIDQGPTGELFF
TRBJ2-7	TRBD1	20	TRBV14	CASSQAVADRGVARDYEQYF
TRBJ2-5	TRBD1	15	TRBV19	CASSPGQGNGETQYF
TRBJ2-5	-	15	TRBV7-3	CASSSSNGGLETQYF
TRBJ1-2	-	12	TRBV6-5	CASSFSNYGYTF
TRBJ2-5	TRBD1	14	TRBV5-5	CASSSTGKWETQYF
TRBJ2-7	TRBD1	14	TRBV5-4	CASRADRASREQYF
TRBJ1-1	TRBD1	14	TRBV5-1	CASSLNRGSTEAFF
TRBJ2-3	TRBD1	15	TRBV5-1	CASSRQGVRTDTQYF
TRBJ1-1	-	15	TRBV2	CASSDLGGGNTEAFF